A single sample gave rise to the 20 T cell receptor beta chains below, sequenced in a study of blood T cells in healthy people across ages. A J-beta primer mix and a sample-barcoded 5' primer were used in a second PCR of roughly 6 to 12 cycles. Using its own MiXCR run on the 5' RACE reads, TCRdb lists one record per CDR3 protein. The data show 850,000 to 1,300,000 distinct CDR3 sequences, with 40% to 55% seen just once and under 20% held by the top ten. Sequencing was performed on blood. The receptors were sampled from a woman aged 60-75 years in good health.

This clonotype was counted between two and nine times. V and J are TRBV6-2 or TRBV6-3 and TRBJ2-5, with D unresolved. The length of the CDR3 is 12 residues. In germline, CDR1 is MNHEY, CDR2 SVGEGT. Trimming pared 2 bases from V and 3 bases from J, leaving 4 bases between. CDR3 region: CASSYTEETQYF. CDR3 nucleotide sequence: TGTGCCAGCAGTTACACGGAAGAGACCCAGTACTTC.

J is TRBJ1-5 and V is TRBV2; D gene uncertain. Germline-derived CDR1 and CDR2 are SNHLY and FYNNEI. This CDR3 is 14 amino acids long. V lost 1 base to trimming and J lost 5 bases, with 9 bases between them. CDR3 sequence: CASSEVGYDQPQHF. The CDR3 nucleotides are TGTGCCAGCAGTGAAGTGGGCTACGATCAGCCCCAGCATTTT.

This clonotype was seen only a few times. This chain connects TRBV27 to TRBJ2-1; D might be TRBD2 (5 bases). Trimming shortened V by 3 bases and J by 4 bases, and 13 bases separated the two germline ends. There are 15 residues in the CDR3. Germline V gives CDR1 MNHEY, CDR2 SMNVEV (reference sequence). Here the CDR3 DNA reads TGTGCCAGCAGTTTTCAGGCGGCGGGTTACAATGAGCAGTTCTTC. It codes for CASSFQAAGYNEQFF.

CDR3 protein: CASSTTGSLSSQHF. The CDR3 bases are TGTGCCAGCAGTACGACAGGCTCGTTATCTTCCCAGCATTTT. The chain has TRBV12-3 or TRBV12-4 and TRBJ1-5; D might be TRBD1 (6 bases). Between the trimmed V and J ends, which lost 5 bases and 11 bases, there was a span of 19 bases. The CDR3 extends over 14 amino acids.

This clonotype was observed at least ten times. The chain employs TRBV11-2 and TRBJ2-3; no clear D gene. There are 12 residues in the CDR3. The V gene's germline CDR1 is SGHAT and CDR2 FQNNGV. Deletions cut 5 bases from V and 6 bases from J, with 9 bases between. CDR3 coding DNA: TGTGCCAGCAGCGCTGTAGGGGATACGCAGTATTTT. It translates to CASSAVGDTQYF. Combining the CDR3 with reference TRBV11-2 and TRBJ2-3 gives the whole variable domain EAGVAQSPRYKIIEKRQSVAFWCNPISGHATLYWYQQILGQGPKLLIQFQNNGVVDDSQLPKDRFSAERLKGVDSTLKIQPAKLEDSAVYLCASSAVGDTQYFGPGTRLTVL.

The CDR3 bases are TGTGCTAGTGGTTTGAAGGGACTAGCGGGAGTTGGGCAGTTCTTC. This encodes CASGLKGLAGVGQFF. The rearrangement uses TRBV12-5 and TRBJ2-1; 14 bases are a match to TRBD2. Germline CDR1 and CDR2: LGHNT and FRNRAP. The CDR3 is 15 residues long. V was pared by 2 bases and J by 12 bases, with 6 bases of the junction left unmatched.

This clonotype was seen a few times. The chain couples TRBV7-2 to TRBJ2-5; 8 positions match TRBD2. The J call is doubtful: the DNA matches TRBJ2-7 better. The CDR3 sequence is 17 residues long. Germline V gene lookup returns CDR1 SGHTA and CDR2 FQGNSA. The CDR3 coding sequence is TGTGCCAGCAGCTTTCAGATTGGGGGACTAGTGGCCTACGAGCAGTACTTC. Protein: CASSFQIGGLVAYEQYF.

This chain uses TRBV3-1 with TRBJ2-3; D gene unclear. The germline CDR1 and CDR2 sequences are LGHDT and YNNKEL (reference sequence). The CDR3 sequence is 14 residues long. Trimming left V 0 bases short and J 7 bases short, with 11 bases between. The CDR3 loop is CASSQDEVINTQYF. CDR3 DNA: TGTGCCAGCAGCCAAGATGAGGTCATCAATACGCAGTATTTT.

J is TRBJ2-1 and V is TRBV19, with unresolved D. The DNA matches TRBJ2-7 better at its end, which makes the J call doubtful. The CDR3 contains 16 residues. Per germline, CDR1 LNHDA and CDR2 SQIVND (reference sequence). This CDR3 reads CASSISAVPSYNEQYF. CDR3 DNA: TGTGCCAGTAGTATTTCGGCGGTCCCCTCCTACAATGAGCAGTACTTC.

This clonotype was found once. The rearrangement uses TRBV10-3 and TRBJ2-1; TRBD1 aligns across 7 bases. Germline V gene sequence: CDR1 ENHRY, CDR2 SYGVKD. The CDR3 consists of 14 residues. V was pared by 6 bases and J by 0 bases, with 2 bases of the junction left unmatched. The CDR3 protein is CAIRGQSSYNEQFF. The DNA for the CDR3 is TGTGCCATCAGGGGACAGAGCTCCTACAATGAGCAGTTCTTC.

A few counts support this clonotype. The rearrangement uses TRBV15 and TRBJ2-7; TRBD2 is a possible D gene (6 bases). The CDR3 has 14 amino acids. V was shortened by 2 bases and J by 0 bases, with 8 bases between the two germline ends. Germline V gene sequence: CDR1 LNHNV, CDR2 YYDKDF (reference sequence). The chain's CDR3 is CATSRRRGSYEQYF. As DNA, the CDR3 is TGTGCCACCAGCAGACGGAGGGGCTCCTACGAGCAGTACTTC.

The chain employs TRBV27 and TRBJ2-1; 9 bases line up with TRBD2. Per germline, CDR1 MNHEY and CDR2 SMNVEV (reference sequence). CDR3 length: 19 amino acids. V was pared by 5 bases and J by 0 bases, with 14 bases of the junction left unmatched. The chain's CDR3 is CASSAALSGGLSSYNEQFF. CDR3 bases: TGTGCCAGCAGTGCAGCCCTTAGCGGGGGCCTTTCCTCCTACAATGAGCAGTTCTTC.

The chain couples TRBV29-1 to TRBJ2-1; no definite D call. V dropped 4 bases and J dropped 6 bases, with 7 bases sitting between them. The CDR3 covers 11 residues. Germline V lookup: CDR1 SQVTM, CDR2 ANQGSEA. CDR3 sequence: CSVVLFNEQFF. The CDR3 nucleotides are TGCAGCGTTGTACTCTTCAATGAGCAGTTCTTC.

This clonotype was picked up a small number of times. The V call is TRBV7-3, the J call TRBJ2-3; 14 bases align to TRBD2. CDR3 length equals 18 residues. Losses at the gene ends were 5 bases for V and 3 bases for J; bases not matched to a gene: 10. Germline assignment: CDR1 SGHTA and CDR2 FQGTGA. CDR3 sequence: CASSQGTSGRPGTDTQYF. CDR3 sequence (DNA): TGTGCCAGCAGCCAGGGGACTAGCGGGAGACCGGGGACAGATACGCAGTATTTT.

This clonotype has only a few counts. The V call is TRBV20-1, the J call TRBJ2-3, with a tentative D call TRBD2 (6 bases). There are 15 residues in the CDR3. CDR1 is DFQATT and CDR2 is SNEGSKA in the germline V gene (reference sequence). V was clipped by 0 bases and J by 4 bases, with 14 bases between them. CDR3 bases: TGCAGTGCTAGAGATATTCTATCTAGCGCAGATACGCAGTATTTT. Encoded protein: CSARDILSSADTQYF.

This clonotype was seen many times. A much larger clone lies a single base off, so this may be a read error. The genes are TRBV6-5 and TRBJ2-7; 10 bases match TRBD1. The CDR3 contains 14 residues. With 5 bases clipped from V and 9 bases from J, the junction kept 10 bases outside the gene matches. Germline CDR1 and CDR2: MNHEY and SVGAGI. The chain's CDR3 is CASSDAPGQGTQYF. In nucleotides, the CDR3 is TGTGCCAGCAGTGACGCTCCGGGACAGGGGACGCAGTACTTC.

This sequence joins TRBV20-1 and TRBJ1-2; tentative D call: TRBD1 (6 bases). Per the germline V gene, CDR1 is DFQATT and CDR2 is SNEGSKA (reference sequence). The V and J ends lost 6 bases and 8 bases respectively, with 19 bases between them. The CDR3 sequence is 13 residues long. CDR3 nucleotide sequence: TGCAGTGCCGCGAAGGATGGGGGCATAGGCTACACCTTC. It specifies CSAAKDGGIGYTF.

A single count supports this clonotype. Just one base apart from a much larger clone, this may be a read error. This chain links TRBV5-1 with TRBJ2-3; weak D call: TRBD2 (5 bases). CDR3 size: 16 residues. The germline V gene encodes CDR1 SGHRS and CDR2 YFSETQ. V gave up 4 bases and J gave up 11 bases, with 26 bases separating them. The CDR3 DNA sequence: TGCGCCAGCAGCCCCCACCTGGGGAGTGGACCTTTTGTGCAGTATTTT. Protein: CASSPHLGSGPFVQYF. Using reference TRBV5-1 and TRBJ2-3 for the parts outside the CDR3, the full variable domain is KAGVTQTPRYLIKTRGQQVTLSCSPISGHRSVSWYQQTPGQGLQFLFEYFSETQRNKGNFPGRFSGRQFSNSRSEMNVSTLELGDSALYLCASSPHLGSGPFVQYFGPGTRLTVL.

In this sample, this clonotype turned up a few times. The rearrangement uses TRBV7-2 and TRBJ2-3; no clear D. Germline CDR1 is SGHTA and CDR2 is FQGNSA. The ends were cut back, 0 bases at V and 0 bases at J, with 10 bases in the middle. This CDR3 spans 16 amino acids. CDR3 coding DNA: TGTGCCAGCAGCTTAGCTGCCCACCCTAGCACAGATACGCAGTATTTT. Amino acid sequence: CASSLAAHPSTDTQYF.

CDR3 in DNA: TGCAGTGCTAGGGGACAGGGGGCTCCCTACGAGCAGTACTTC. The encoded protein is CSARGQGAPYEQYF. The rearrangement joins TRBV20-1 to TRBJ2-7, with 12 bases fitting TRBD1. Trimming cost V 3 bases and J 2 bases; bases outside gene matches: 2. Looked up from germline, CDR1 is DFQATT and CDR2 is SNEGSKA (reference sequence). The CDR3 contains 14 residues.